The 21 T cell receptor beta chains given below trace back to one sample, sequenced in a study of shared T cell receptors in the human thymus. TCRdb keeps only in-frame clones here, not all; method: immunoSEQ multiplex PCR. The sample has around 730,000 clones; over 75% are singletons. In addition, the sample was reused for a study of human thymus T cells.

The specimen was thymocytes. Source of these receptors: a girl under three years old with a congenital heart defect.

This CDR3 is CASSLGPQETQYF. DNA of the CDR3: TGTGCCAGCAGCTTAGGGCCCCAAGAGACCCAGTACTTC. The chain joins TRBV7-2 to TRBJ2-5; D is unclear. The CDR3 sequence is 13 residues long. The V and J ends lost 1 base and 1 base respectively, with 4 bases between them. Germline V gene sequence: CDR1 SGHTA, CDR2 FQGNSA.

The rearrangement links TRBV5-8 to TRBJ2-5; tentative D call: TRBD2 (5 bases). Trimming took 4 bases from V and 0 from J, leaving 13 bases between them. The CDR3 is made up of 15 amino acids. Germline loops: CDR1 SGHTS, CDR2 YDEGEE. DNA of the CDR3: TGTGCCAGCAGCCCGGTCGGGGATTACCAAGAGACCCAGTACTTC. It encodes CASSPVGDYQETQYF.

The chain joins TRBV28 to TRBJ1-2; TRBD1 aligns across 7 bases. Germline-derived CDR1 and CDR2 are MDHEN and SYDVKM. V lost 5 bases and J lost 1; bases outside the gene matches: 19. The CDR3 runs 19 residues. The CDR3 spells CASSQPGDRVKTNNYGYTF. The CDR3, as DNA: TGTGCCAGCAGTCAACCTGGCGACAGGGTAAAGACTAATAACTATGGCTACACCTTC.

The J gene is TRBJ1-2, the V gene TRBV6-5; unclear D gene. Germline CDR1 MNHEY, CDR2 SVGAGI. The CDR3 has 11 residues. Between the trimmed V and J ends, which lost 5 bases and 8 bases, there was a span of 9 bases. CDR3: CASSLEGGYTF. The CDR3, as DNA: TGTGCCAGCAGTCTCGAGGGAGGCTACACCTTC.

Worth noting for this clone: The identical CDR3 is also encoded by other nucleotide sequences in the sample. The chain combines TRBV5-1 with TRBJ2-1; a weak D match, TRBD2 (5 bases). V lost 0 bases and J lost 5, with 6 bases in between. Germline V lookup: CDR1 SGHRS, CDR2 YFSETQ. CDR3 length: 13 amino acids. CDR3 nucleotides: TGCGCCAGCAGCTTGGGAGGGCACAATGAGCAGTTCTTC. Translated: CASSLGGHNEQFF.

CDR3 in DNA: TGCGCCAGCAGCCAAGGCCCGCGGACTGAAGCTTTCTTT. Encoded protein: CASSQGPRTEAFF. The chain employs TRBV4-3 and TRBJ1-1; D gene unclear. CDR1 and CDR2 from the germline V gene are LGHNA and YSLEER. Trimming removed 1 base from V and 5 bases from J, with 8 bases in between. The CDR3 has 13 amino acids.

The chain links TRBV11-2 to TRBJ2-3, with 9 bases fitting TRBD2. CDR1 and CDR2 (germline): SGHAT, FQNNGV. This CDR3 has 17 amino acids. V lost 1 base, J lost 6 bases, and 11 bases stayed unmatched. The CDR3 bases are TGTGCCAGCAGCTTAGGGACTAGCGAATTGAGACGGGATACGCAGTATTTT. Translation: CASSLGTSELRRDTQYF.

The rearrangement uses TRBV6-5 and TRBJ1-5; D is possibly TRBD1 (6 bases). This CDR3 comprises 15 residues. Germline V gene lookup returns CDR1 MNHEY and CDR2 SVGAGI. Trimming cost V 6 bases and J 4 bases, with 16 bases left between them. In DNA form, the CDR3 reads TGTGCCAGCAGCACAGACAGGAGCGAAAATCAGCCCCAGCATTTT. The encoded protein is CASSTDRSENQPQHF.

This chain links TRBV5-6 with TRBJ1-5; possibly TRBD1 for D (6 bases). Germline CDR1 reads SGHDT; CDR2 reads YYEEEE. Trimming took off 6 bases at V and 3 bases at J, with 19 bases between the two ends. The CDR3 spans 16 residues. CDR3 loop: CASNKWATGINQPQHF. The CDR3 nucleotides read TGTGCCAGCAACAAATGGGCTACAGGGATCAATCAGCCCCAGCATTTT.

The rearrangement uses TRBV4-1 and TRBJ1-1; D remains unclear. The V gene's germline CDR1 is MGHRA and CDR2 YSYEKL. This CDR3 has 14 amino acids. V lost 3 bases to trimming and J lost 6 bases, with 14 bases between them. CDR3 in amino acids: CASSQEVGSAEAFF. The CDR3 DNA sequence: TGCGCCAGCAGCCAGGAGGTGGGGTCGGCTGAAGCTTTCTTT.

This clone occurred once. The J gene is TRBJ1-3, the V gene TRBV5-4; D possibly corresponds to TRBD1 (6 bases). V was pared by 0 bases and J by 8 bases, with 18 bases between. From germline, CDR1 is SGHNT and CDR2 YYREEE (reference sequence). CDR3 length equals 16 residues. DNA of the CDR3: TGTGCCAGCAGCTTGGAAGGGGTCAACAAGGGGGACACCATATATTTT. Amino acids: CASSLEGVNKGDTIYF.

The genes are TRBV14 and TRBJ1-4; D is undetermined. CDR1 and CDR2 from the germline V gene are SGHDN and FVKESK. V was trimmed by 0 bases and J by 2 bases, leaving 16 bases between them. The length of the CDR3 is 18 residues. The CDR3 nucleotides are TGTGCCAGCAGCCAAGATAGTGGTACATGGAGGACTAATGAAAAACTGTTTTTT. Its protein product is CASSQDSGTWRTNEKLFF.

The chain couples TRBV5-6 to TRBJ1-3; 7 bases map to TRBD1. Germline trimming cut 0 bases from V and 3 bases from J; bases unmatched to any gene: 9. Germline CDR1 SGHDT, CDR2 YYEEEE. This CDR3 has 17 amino acids. The CDR3 reads CASSLARAGGYGNTIYF. CDR3 DNA sequence: TGTGCCAGCAGCTTGGCCAGGGCAGGGGGATATGGAAACACCATATATTTT.

This clone was seen a few times. This chain joins TRBV7-2 and TRBJ1-1; D possibly corresponds to TRBD1 (5 bases). Trimming removed 3 bases from V and 0 bases from J, with 20 bases in between. The CDR3 is made up of 18 amino acids. Germline V gene sequence: CDR1 SGHTA, CDR2 FQGNSA. The CDR3 here is CASSFAPGRGTMNTEAFF. CDR3 bases: TGTGCCAGCAGCTTCGCACCGGGACGCGGGACCATGAACACTGAAGCTTTCTTT.

The chain uses TRBV29-1 and TRBJ1-1; possibly TRBD1 for D (5 bases). V was clipped by 3 bases and J by 11 bases, with 10 bases between them. From germline, CDR1 is SQVTM and CDR2 ANQGSEA. There are 10 residues in the CDR3. CDR3 in amino acids: CSVEGRGAFF. CDR3 nucleotide sequence: TGCAGCGTTGAGGGGCGTGGGGCTTTCTTT.

V and J are TRBV14 and TRBJ1-2, with D tentatively TRBD1 (5 bases). This CDR3 is built from 14 residues. Trimming took off 0 bases at V and 4 bases at J, with 9 bases between the two ends. Germline values: CDR1 SGHDN, CDR2 FVKESK. CDR3 coding DNA: TGTGCCAGCAGCCAAGAGGGTAGGGGCTATGGCTACACCTTC. Translated, it gives CASSQEGRGYGYTF.

As for this clone: This sample includes further DNA sequences coding for the same CDR3. This sequence joins TRBV6-5 and TRBJ1-2, with a possible D match to TRBD1 (6 bases). V lost 0 bases, J lost 4 bases, and 6 bases lay in between. Germline-derived CDR1 and CDR2 are MNHEY and SVGAGI. This CDR3 has 13 residues. The DNA for the CDR3 is TGTGCCAGCAGTTACTCAGGGGGCTATGGCTACACCTTC. Translation: CASSYSGGYGYTF.

Only one count was recorded for this clone. As DNA, the CDR3 is TGCGCCAGCAGCCAAGGGCTGGGGCTAGCGGGGGGGCTCGGGGCCAACGTCCTGACTTTC. Its translation is CASSQGLGLAGGLGANVLTF. The chain recombines TRBV4-1 with TRBJ2-6; 12 bases align to TRBD2. The V gene end was trimmed by 1 base and the J gene end by 4 bases; junction bases not matched to a gene: 11. CDR1 and CDR2 (germline): MGHRA, YSYEKL. The CDR3 is 20 amino acids.

The genes are TRBV5-4 and TRBJ1-1; D is possibly TRBD1 (5 bases). The CDR3 runs 19 residues. The V and J ends lost 4 bases and 6 bases respectively, with 31 bases between them. Germline V gene sequence: CDR1 SGHNT, CDR2 YYREEE (reference sequence). CDR3 sequence (DNA): TGTGCCAGCAGCCCCCCCACACTCCGGGGCCCCATCGGGAGGGCTGAAGCTTTCTTT. This translates into CASSPPTLRGPIGRAEAFF.

The V and J genes are TRBV6-1 and TRBJ2-5; TRBD2 might be the D (6 bases). Trimming shortened V by 7 bases and J by 3 bases, and 15 bases separated the two germline ends. Germline lookup yields CDR1 MNHNS and CDR2 SASEGT. This CDR3 region has 14 residues. The CDR3 is CASIRTGVKETQYF. The CDR3 DNA follows: TGTGCCAGCATACGGACGGGGGTAAAAGAGACCCAGTACTTC.

The rearrangement joins TRBV2 to TRBJ1-5, with D unclear. Between the trimmed V and J ends, which lost 6 bases and 4 bases, there was a span of 4 bases. The CDR3 has 11 residues. Germline lookup yields CDR1 SNHLY and CDR2 FYNNEI. CDR3 protein: CASRYNQPQHF. CDR3 nucleotide sequence: TGTGCCAGCAGGTATAATCAGCCCCAGCATTTT.